The 6 T cell receptor beta chains in this list originate from one sample, sequenced in a study of OX40 agonist ivuxolimab in advanced cancers. Here immunoSEQ multiplex PCR was the method, and the copy in TCRdb shows in-frame clones only, minus some. Of approximately 70,000 clones in the sample, about 82% were seen once. The source was CD4+ or CD8+ T cells sorted from blood, collected in a trial of the OX40 agonist ivuxolimab. The receptors shown here come from an adult with an advanced solid tumor such as melanoma, head and neck, liver or kidney cancer.

The chain carries TRBV6-5 and TRBJ1-1, with no clear D. The CDR3 loop spans 15 amino acids. V was cut by 0 bases and J by 0 bases, with 8 bases left in between. Germline V gene sequence: CDR1 MNHEY, CDR2 SVGAGI. The DNA for the CDR3 is TGTGCCAGCAGTTACTCGAGTTCAATGAACACTGAAGCTTTCTTT. Translated: CASSYSSSMNTEAFF.

Concerning this clone itself: One junction end does not reproduce the germline sequence, and a read error may be involved. The chain joins TRBV5-1 to TRBJ2-7; D is perhaps TRBD2 (6 bases). The CDR3 length is 16 residues. The germline CDR1 and CDR2 sequences are SGHRS and YFSETQ. In DNA form, the CDR3 reads TGCGCCAGCAGCTCTTCTCCCGGGACTTATTCCTGCGAGCAGTACTTC. This gives the protein CASSSSPGTYSCEQYF.

V gene TRBV5-4 combines with J gene TRBJ2-1, with D maybe TRBD2 (5 bases). This CDR3 is built from 13 residues. Germline V lookup: CDR1 SGHNT, CDR2 YYREEE (reference sequence). Trimming removed 2 bases at V and 3 bases at J, with 6 bases between. The CDR3: CASSLDYYNEQFF. CDR3 sequence (DNA): TGTGCCAGCAGCTTAGACTACTACAATGAGCAGTTCTTC. The full variable domain, completed using reference TRBV5-4 and TRBJ2-1, is ETGVTQSPTHLIKTRGQQVTLRCSSQSGHNTVSWYQQALGQGPQFIFQYYREEENGRGNFPPRFSGLQFPNYSSELNVNALELDDSALYLCASSLDYYNEQFFGPGTRLTVL.

The rearrangement uses TRBV7-9 and TRBJ1-2; D unresolved. Trimming stripped 0 bases from V and 0 bases from J, with 5 bases between. Germline values: CDR1 SEHNR, CDR2 FQNEAQ (reference sequence). The CDR3 is 14 residues long. The CDR3 region is CASSLASANYGYTF. The DNA for the CDR3 is TGTGCCAGCAGCTTAGCGTCGGCTAACTATGGCTACACCTTC.

This chain joins TRBV5-5 and TRBJ2-1, with TRBD2 as a possible D gene (5 bases). This CDR3 region has 14 residues. The V gene lost 1 base and the J gene lost 6 bases, with 11 bases spanning the gap. Germline V gene lookup returns CDR1 SGHKS and CDR2 YYEKEE (reference sequence). The CDR3 DNA is TGTGCCAGCAGCTTGAAGTTTGAGGGCAATGAGCAGTTCTTC. Amino acid sequence: CASSLKFEGNEQFF. Full variable domain (outside the CDR3, taken from reference TRBV5-5 and TRBJ2-1): DAGVTQSPTHLIKTRGQQVTLRCSPISGHKSVSWYQQVLGQGPQFIFQYYEKEERGRGNFPDRFSARQFPNYSSELNVNALLLGDSALYLCASSLKFEGNEQFFGPGTRLTVL.

The chain recombines TRBV9 with TRBJ2-2; D may be TRBD1 (6 bases). Trimming took 0 bases from V and 1 from J, leaving 10 bases between them. Germline V lookup: CDR1 SGDLS, CDR2 YYNGEE. This CDR3 contains 16 residues. In nucleotides, the CDR3 is TGTGCCAGCAGCGTAGATGGCAGGGGGAACACCGGGGAGCTGTTTTTT. Protein sequence: CASSVDGRGNTGELFF.